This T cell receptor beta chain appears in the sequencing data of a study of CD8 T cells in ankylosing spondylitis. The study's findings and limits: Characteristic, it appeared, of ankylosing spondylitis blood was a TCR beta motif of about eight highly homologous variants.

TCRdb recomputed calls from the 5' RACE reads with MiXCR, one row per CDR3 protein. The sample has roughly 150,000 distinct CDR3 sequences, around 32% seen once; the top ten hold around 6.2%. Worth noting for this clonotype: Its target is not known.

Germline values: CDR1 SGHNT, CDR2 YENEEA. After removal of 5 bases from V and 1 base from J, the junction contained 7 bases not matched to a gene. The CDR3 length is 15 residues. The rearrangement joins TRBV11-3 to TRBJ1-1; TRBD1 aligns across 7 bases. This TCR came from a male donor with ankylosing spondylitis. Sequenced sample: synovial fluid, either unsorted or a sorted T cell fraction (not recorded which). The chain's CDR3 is CASSTRQGRNTEAFF. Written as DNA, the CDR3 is TGTGCCAGCAGCACCCGACAGGGTAGGAACACTGAAGCTTTCTTT.